This T cell receptor beta chain appears in the sequencing data of a study of blood T cell repertoires in COVID-19. At the level of the study: Symptom resolution, clearance, or two negative PCRs marked donors in Cohort 3 as recovered. Acute and convalescent COVID-19 specimens originated in the United States, Italy and Spain. PBMCs, B-cell-depleted T cells, or T cells were the source of the cDNA or gDNA that made up the material.

The table came from immunoSEQ multiplex PCR; TCRdb's copy has only in-frame clones and leaves some out. The sample carries over 110,000 clones, about 80% recorded once. Clinical histories supplied by participants themselves formed the basis of cohort assignment. Trimming took 3 bases from V and 8 from J; bases not matched to a gene: 8. CDR3 length: 15 residues. Germline assignment: CDR1 KGHSH and CDR2 LQKENI. This TCR was recovered from a man over 45 in a cohort exposed to, infected with or recovered from COVID-19 (not recorded which). The chain couples TRBV18 to TRBJ1-4, with 8 bases matching TRBD1. The specimen sequenced was PBMCs or T cells enriched from blood (not recorded which). The CDR3 region has the DNA TGTGCCAGCTCACCGTCGACAGGGGTAAACGAAAAACTGTTTTTT. Its protein is CASSPSTGVNEKLFF.